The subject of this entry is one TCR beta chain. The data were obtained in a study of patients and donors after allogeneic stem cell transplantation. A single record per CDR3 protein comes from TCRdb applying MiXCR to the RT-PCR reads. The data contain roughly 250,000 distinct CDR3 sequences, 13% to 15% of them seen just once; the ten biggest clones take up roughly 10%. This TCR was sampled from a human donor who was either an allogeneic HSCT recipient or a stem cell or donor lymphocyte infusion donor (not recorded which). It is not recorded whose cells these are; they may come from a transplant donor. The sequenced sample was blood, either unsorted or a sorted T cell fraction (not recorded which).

The CDR3 region is CASSQASTAAGEKLFF. The CDR3 region has the DNA TGTGCCAGCAGCCAAGCGTCGACAGCGGCAGGTGAAAAACTGTTTTTT. This chain links TRBV3-1 with TRBJ1-4, with D perhaps matching TRBD1 (5 bases). V gave up 1 base and J gave up 7 bases, with 16 bases separating them. This CDR3 region has 16 residues. The germline V gene encodes CDR1 LGHDT and CDR2 YNNKEL (reference sequence).